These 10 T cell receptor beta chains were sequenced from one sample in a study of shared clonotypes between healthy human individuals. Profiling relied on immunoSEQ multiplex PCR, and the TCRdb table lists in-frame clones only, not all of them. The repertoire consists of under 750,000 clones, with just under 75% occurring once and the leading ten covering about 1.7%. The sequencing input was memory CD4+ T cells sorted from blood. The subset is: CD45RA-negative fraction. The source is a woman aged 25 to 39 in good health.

The CDR3 region is CASSLSGGNTEAFF. The DNA of the CDR3 is TGTGCCAGCAGCTTGTCAGGGGGAAACACTGAAGCTTTCTTT. The chain is built from TRBV5-5 and TRBJ1-1; the match to TRBD1 covers 7 bases. CDR1 and CDR2 from the germline V gene are SGHKS and YYEKEE (reference sequence). The CDR3 has 14 amino acids. J was trimmed by 2 bases and V by 1 base; bases with no gene match: 2.

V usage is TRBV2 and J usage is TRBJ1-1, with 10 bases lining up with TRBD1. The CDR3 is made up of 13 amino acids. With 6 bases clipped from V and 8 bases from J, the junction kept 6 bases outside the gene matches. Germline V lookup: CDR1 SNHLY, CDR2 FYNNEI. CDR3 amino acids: CASRVRDRGEAFF. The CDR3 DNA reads TGTGCCAGCAGGGTCCGGGACAGGGGAGAAGCTTTCTTT.

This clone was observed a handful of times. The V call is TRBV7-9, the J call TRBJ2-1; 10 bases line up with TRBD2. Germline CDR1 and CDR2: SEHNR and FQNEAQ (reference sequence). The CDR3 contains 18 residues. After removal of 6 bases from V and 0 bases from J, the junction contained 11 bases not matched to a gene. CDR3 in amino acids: CASRPTSGAWSSYNEQFF. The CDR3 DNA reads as TGTGCCAGCAGGCCAACTAGCGGGGCCTGGTCCTCCTACAATGAGCAGTTCTTC.

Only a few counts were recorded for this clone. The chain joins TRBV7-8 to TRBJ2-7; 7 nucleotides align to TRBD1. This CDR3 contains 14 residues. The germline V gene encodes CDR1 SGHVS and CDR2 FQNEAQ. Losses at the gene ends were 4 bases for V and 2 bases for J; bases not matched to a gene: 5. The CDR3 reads CASSSRTGAYEQYF. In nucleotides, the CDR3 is TGTGCCAGCAGCTCTCGGACAGGCGCCTACGAGCAGTACTTC.

The CDR3 DNA follows: TGTGCCAGCAAAGCTAGCGGGAGGGAGACCCAGTACTTC. As protein: CASKASGRETQYF. The V call is TRBV2, the J call TRBJ2-5; 11 bases line up with TRBD2. The germline gives CDR1 SNHLY, CDR2 FYNNEI. V lost 7 bases to trimming and J lost 5 bases; unmatched junction nucleotides: 3. CDR3 length equals 13 residues.

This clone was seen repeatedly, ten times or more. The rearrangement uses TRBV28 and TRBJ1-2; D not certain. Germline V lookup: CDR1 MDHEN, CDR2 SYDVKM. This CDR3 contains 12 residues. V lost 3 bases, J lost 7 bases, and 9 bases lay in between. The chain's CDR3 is CASSFGGFGYTF. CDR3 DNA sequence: TGTGCCAGCAGTTTTGGAGGGTTTGGCTACACCTTC.

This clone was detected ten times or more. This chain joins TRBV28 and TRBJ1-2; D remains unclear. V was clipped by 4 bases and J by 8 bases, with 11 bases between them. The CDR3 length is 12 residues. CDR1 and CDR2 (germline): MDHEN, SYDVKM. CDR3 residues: CASSSPDEGYTF. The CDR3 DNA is TGTGCCAGCAGTTCCCCGGATGAGGGCTACACCTTC.

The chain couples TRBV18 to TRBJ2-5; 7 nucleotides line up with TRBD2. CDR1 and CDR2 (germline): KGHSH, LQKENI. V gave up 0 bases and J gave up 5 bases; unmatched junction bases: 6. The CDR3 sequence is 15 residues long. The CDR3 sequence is CASSPPGLGSETQYF. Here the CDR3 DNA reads TGTGCCAGCTCACCACCAGGACTAGGGTCGGAGACCCAGTACTTC.

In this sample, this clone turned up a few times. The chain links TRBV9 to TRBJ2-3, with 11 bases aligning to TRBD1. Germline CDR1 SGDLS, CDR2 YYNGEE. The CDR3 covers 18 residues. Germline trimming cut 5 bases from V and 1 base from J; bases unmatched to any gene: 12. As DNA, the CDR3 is TGTGCCAGCAGAAGAGGGACAGGGGGGTTTTCCGGCACAGATACGCAGTATTTT. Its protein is CASRRGTGGFSGTDTQYF.

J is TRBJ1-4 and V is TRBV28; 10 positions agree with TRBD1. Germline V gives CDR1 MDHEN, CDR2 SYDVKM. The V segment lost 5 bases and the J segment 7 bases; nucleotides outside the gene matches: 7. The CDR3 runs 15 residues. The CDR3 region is CASSAVDRGVEKLFF. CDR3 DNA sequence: TGTGCCAGCAGTGCCGTGGACAGGGGGGTTGAAAAACTGTTTTTT.